A single sample gave rise to the 16 T cell receptor beta chains below, sequenced in a study of glioma-infiltrating T cells. Using RNA template, CDR3s of TCR alpha and beta were amplified with iRepertoire arm-PCR. Each CDR3 protein is one row after TCRdb ran MiXCR on the multiplex PCR reads. The repertoire holds more than 100,000 distinct CDR3 sequences, with around 30% as singletons. The sample comprised glioma tissue, nonneoplastic brain tissue, or PBMCs (not recorded which). The source of these receptors is a human donor with low-grade glioma or glioblastoma, undergoing nonglioma brain surgery, or in good health (not recorded which).

This clonotype is medium-sized by share. V and J are TRBV27 and TRBJ2-7; a weak D match, TRBD2 (5 bases). Germline CDR1 is MNHEY and CDR2 is SMNVEV (reference sequence). V lost 3 bases, J lost 2 bases, and 11 bases lay in between. CDR3 length: 14 amino acids. The CDR3 DNA reads TGTGCCAGCAGTTTTGGACTGAAAACCTACGAGCAGTACTTC. Translating it yields CASSFGLKTYEQYF.

This clonotype was seen ten or more times. The V call is TRBV7-2, the J call TRBJ1-3; D remains ambiguous. CDR1 SGHTA and CDR2 FQGNSA come from the germline V gene. V lost 5 bases and J lost 0, with 11 bases in between. The CDR3 is 15 amino acids. Written as DNA, the CDR3 is TGTGCCAGCAGCCACATGACGGTCTCTGGAAACACCATATATTTT. It is translated as CASSHMTVSGNTIYF.

This clonotype appeared a few times. It is likely a read error, because the conserved phenylalanine at the end of the CDR3 is missing. V and J are TRBV19 and TRBJ1-6; TRBD1 might be the D (6 bases). Germline V gives CDR1 LNHDA, CDR2 SQIVND (reference sequence). The germline V and J ends were trimmed by 7 bases and 3 bases, with 13 bases remaining between them. The CDR3 covers 15 residues. The CDR3 loop reads CASTPGEDYNSPLHL. The CDR3 region has the DNA TGTGCCAGTACCCCAGGGGAGGACTATAATTCACCCCTCCACCTT.

Turning to this clonotype: A much more abundant neighbour one base away suggests this may be a read error. The chain joins TRBV7-2 to TRBJ2-5, with 8 bases aligning to TRBD1. The germline V gene encodes CDR1 SGHTA and CDR2 FQGNSA. The CDR3 runs 14 residues. In DNA, the CDR3 is TGTGCCAGCAGCTTAGACAGGGGGGTAGGGACCAAGTACTTC. Translated: CASSLDRGVGTKYF.

This clonotype was seen many times. The chain couples TRBV20-1 to TRBJ2-7; 11 bases match TRBD2. The CDR3 spans 16 residues. Germline V gene lookup returns CDR1 DFQATT and CDR2 SNEGSKA (reference sequence). V was clipped by 7 bases and J by 0 bases; unmatched bases: 11. The CDR3 reads CSVWASGGKSSYEQYF. The CDR3 bases are TGCAGTGTGTGGGCTAGCGGGGGGAAAAGCTCCTACGAGCAGTACTTC.

The rearrangement uses TRBV9 and TRBJ2-1; D is undetermined. The CDR3 runs to 20 residues. Germline V gives CDR1 SGDLS, CDR2 YYNGEE. V lost 0 bases, J lost 4 bases, and 26 bases lay in between. CDR3 residues: CASSVDSPGSSRNSYNEQFF. DNA of the CDR3: TGTGCCAGCAGCGTAGATTCGCCAGGTAGTTCCCGAAACTCATACAATGAGCAGTTCTTC.

This clonotype was observed at least ten times. V and J are TRBV29-1 and TRBJ2-5; D is uncertain. The germline gives CDR1 SQVTM, CDR2 ANQGSEA. The CDR3 covers 12 residues. Trimming shortened V by 4 bases and J by 0 bases, and 6 bases separated the two germline ends. CDR3 sequence (DNA): TGCAGCGTTGTGGTTCACCAAGAGACCCAGTACTTC. The encoded protein is CSVVVHQETQYF.

For the CDR3, the DNA is TGTGCCAGCAGCCCCCCCCAAGTGGGTGAAAAACTGTTTTTT. It codes for CASSPPQVGEKLFF. The rearrangement links TRBV7-9 to TRBJ1-4; D is unclear. The CDR3 loop spans 14 amino acids. V dropped 5 bases and J dropped 7 bases, with 14 bases sitting between them. The germline V gene has CDR1 SEHNR and CDR2 FQNEAQ (reference sequence).

The V call is TRBV2, the J call TRBJ2-3, with D unclear. The CDR3 has 12 amino acids. Germline CDR1 reads SNHLY; CDR2 reads FYNNEI. Trimming removed 3 bases at V and 4 bases at J, with 5 bases between. The CDR3 sequence: CASSEIPDTQYF. CDR3 coding DNA: TGTGCCAGCAGTGAGATCCCAGATACGCAGTATTTT.

This clonotype has a count of ten or more. The chain couples TRBV6-2 or TRBV6-3 to TRBJ2-5, with 7 positions matching TRBD1. The CDR3 totals 17 residues. Trimming took 2 bases from V and 1 from J; bases not matched to a gene: 10. CDR1 is MNHEY and CDR2 is SVGEGT in the germline V gene. CDR3 loop: CASSYDGPGTAQETQYF. The CDR3 bases are TGTGCCAGCAGTTACGATGGCCCCGGGACAGCCCAAGAGACCCAGTACTTC.

In its sample, this clonotype was seen a few times. J is TRBJ1-5 and V is TRBV4-3, with D unresolved. Trimming stripped 0 bases from V and 5 bases from J, with 5 bases between. CDR3 length: 13 amino acids. From germline, CDR1 is LGHNA and CDR2 YSLEER. The CDR3 DNA follows: TGCGCCAGCAGCCAAGATAGGGATCAGCCCCAGCATTTT. This codes for CASSQDRDQPQHF.

This clonotype was detected a few times. V and J are TRBV5-5 and TRBJ1-1; tentatively, D is TRBD1 (5 bases). The V gene lost 4 bases and the J gene lost 1 base, with 14 bases spanning the gap. CDR1 is SGHKS, CDR2 YYEKEE, per germline (reference sequence). CDR3 length: 15 amino acids. CDR3 sequence reads: CASSQPGRKNTEAFF. The CDR3 DNA follows: TGTGCCAGCAGCCAGCCGGGACGGAAGAACACTGAAGCTTTCTTT.

This chain connects TRBV9 to TRBJ1-2, with D hard to call. Per germline, CDR1 SGDLS and CDR2 YYNGEE. This CDR3 comprises 11 residues. V was cut by 4 bases and J by 8 bases, with 9 bases left in between. The CDR3 DNA follows: TGTGCCAGCAGCCTCAGAGGCGGCTACACCTTC. Amino acid sequence: CASSLRGGYTF.

This clonotype was counted only a few times. This chain joins TRBV7-9 and TRBJ1-2; D possibly corresponds to TRBD1 (5 bases). Germline CDR1 and CDR2: SEHNR and FQNEAQ (reference sequence). With 5 bases removed from V and 8 bases from J, the gap between germline ends came to 15 bases. The CDR3 loop spans 13 amino acids. This CDR3 reads CASSTNQGYGYTF. CDR3 nucleotides: TGTGCCAGCAGCACAAACCAGGGATACGGCTACACCTTC.

In regard to this clonotype: This CDR3 fails to terminate in the conserved phenylalanine or tryptophan, so it likely reflects a read error. The rearrangement joins TRBV27 to TRBJ1-1; D is unresolved. There are 13 residues in the CDR3. Germline CDR1 and CDR2: MNHEY and SMNVEV (reference sequence). The chain's CDR3 is CASRRSMNTEAFL. CDR3 bases: TGCGCCAGCAGACGATCAATGAACACTGAAGCTTTCCTT.

V and J are TRBV7-9 and TRBJ1-2; tentative D call: TRBD1 (5 bases). The CDR3 totals 13 residues. The germline CDR1 and CDR2 sequences are SEHNR and FQNEAQ (reference sequence). Deletions cut 5 bases from V and 9 bases from J, with 16 bases between. The CDR3: CASSPFGEGSYTF. The CDR3, as DNA: TGTGCCAGCAGCCCCTTCGGGGAGGGGAGCTACACCTTC.